Presented here are 30 T cell receptor beta chains from one specimen sequenced in a study of T cell responses to AZD1222 COVID-19 vaccine. The method was immunoSEQ multiplex PCR; TCRdb's version includes in-frame clones alone and lacks a portion of them. The sample lists about 140,000 clones, 85% to 95% occurring once. The material was peripheral blood, obtained 28 days after the second AZD1222 dose. All receptors come from an adult who received the AZD1222 COVID-19 vaccine.

The chain employs TRBV28 and TRBJ1-2; TRBD1 matches at 8 bases. The CDR3 is 16 amino acids. V shed 5 bases and J 4 bases; nucleotides not matched to a gene: 12. Germline-derived CDR1 and CDR2 are MDHEN and SYDVKM. In DNA form, the CDR3 reads TGTGCCAGCAGTCCCCCAGTACAGGGGGGTCCCTATGGCTACACCTTC. Its protein product is CASSPPVQGGPYGYTF.

The chain combines TRBV28 with TRBJ2-7; 9 nucleotides align to TRBD1. The germline V gene has CDR1 MDHEN and CDR2 SYDVKM. The CDR3 contains 15 residues. J gave up 7 bases and V 5 bases, and 12 bases lay outside the gene matches. CDR3 residues: CASSPTGTGRREQYF. In nucleotides, the CDR3 is TGTGCCAGCAGTCCAACCGGGACAGGGCGTCGGGAGCAGTACTTC.

This sequence joins TRBV7-2 and TRBJ2-7, with 9 positions matching TRBD2. CDR3 length: 15 residues. Germline V gene lookup returns CDR1 SGHTA and CDR2 FQGNSA. V dropped 5 bases and J dropped 5; count of bases not matched to a gene: 10. The CDR3 nucleotides are TGTGCCAGCAGCGCGGGGGGGCTCGGGACGAACGAGCAGTACTTC. Amino acid sequence: CASSAGGLGTNEQYF. Full variable domain (remainder filled in from reference TRBV7-2 and TRBJ2-7): GAGVSQSPSNKVTEKGKDVELRCDPISGHTALYWYRQSLGQGLEFLIYFQGNSAPDKSGLPSDRFSAERTGGSVSTLTIQRTQQEDSAVYLCASSAGGLGTNEQYFGPGTRLTVT.

The chain uses TRBV5-1 and TRBJ2-1; D is possibly TRBD1 (6 bases). The V end was cut by 4 bases, the J end by 8 bases, with 19 bases between. Germline values: CDR1 SGHRS, CDR2 YFSETQ. The CDR3 covers 15 residues. As DNA, the CDR3 is TGCGCCAGCAGCCCTGAGGGGGACGGTGGCGATGAGCAGTTCTTC. It codes for CASSPEGDGGDEQFF.

The rearrangement uses TRBV4-2 and TRBJ2-5, with D perhaps matching TRBD1 (5 bases). Germline V gives CDR1 LGHNA, CDR2 YNFKEQ. This CDR3 region has 16 residues. Trimming removed 2 bases from V and 4 bases from J, with 17 bases in between. The CDR3 loop is CASSQLAGSVGETQYF. CDR3 DNA: TGTGCCAGCAGCCAATTAGCAGGGTCAGTTGGAGAGACCCAGTACTTC.

The chain joins TRBV7-9 to TRBJ1-6, with D tentatively TRBD1 (5 bases). This CDR3 has 15 amino acids. Germline V gene sequence: CDR1 SEHNR, CDR2 FQNEAQ (reference sequence). Trimming left V 1 base short and J 7 bases short, with 11 bases between. DNA of the CDR3: TGTGCCAGCAGCTTAGGCGACAGCCTGAATTCACCCCTCCACTTT. This translates into CASSLGDSLNSPLHF.

The rearrangement links TRBV2 to TRBJ2-1; TRBD1 aligns across 9 bases. The CDR3 loop spans 12 amino acids. Trimming at V came to 4 bases and at J to 15 bases, leaving 7 bases not matched to a gene. In germline, CDR1 is SNHLY, CDR2 FYNNEI. CDR3 DNA: TGTGCCAGCAGTGGAAGGGACAGGGAGTGGTTCTTC. It yields the protein CASSGRDREWFF. The entire variable domain, with the rest obtained from reference TRBV2 and TRBJ2-1, is as follows: EPEVTQTPSHQVTQMGQEVILRCVPISNHLYFYWYRQILGQKVEFLVSFYNNEISEKSEIFDDQFSVERPDGSNFTLKIRSTKLEDSAMYFCASSGRDREWFFGPGTRLTVL.

J is TRBJ2-7 and V is TRBV5-4; no firm D call. Germline V gives CDR1 SGHNT, CDR2 YYREEE (reference sequence). CDR3 size: 12 residues. Trimming took off 0 bases at V and 7 bases at J, with 8 bases between the two ends. The CDR3 DNA is TGTGCCAGCAGCTTGGGGTTGGGGGAGCAGTACTTC. Translating gives CASSLGLGEQYF.

This rearrangement joins TRBV19 to TRBJ1-6; D is undetermined. The CDR3 length is 15 residues. CDR1 is LNHDA and CDR2 is SQIVND in the germline V gene (reference sequence). The ends were cut back, 3 bases at V and 5 bases at J, with 11 bases in the middle. The chain's CDR3 is CASSIGSWDNSPLHF. In DNA form, the CDR3 reads TGTGCCAGTAGTATCGGAAGTTGGGATAATTCACCCCTCCACTTT.

The chain employs TRBV5-1 and TRBJ2-7; D is undetermined. The CDR3 spans 12 residues. V was pared by 0 bases and J by 3 bases, with 4 bases between. Germline V gives CDR1 SGHRS, CDR2 YFSETQ. The DNA for the CDR3 is TGCGCCAGCAGCTTGGACTACTACGAGCAGTACTTC. Its translation: CASSLDYYEQYF.

The chain links TRBV4-3 to TRBJ1-2; D remains unclear. CDR3 length: 14 residues. Per the germline V gene, CDR1 is LGHNA and CDR2 is YSLEER. V was trimmed by 4 bases and J by 2 bases, leaving 11 bases between them. CDR3 sequence (DNA): TGCGCCAGCAGCCCCGGACCGGTAAACTATGGCTACACCTTC. It encodes CASSPGPVNYGYTF.

The V call is TRBV2, the J call TRBJ1-3; possibly TRBD1 for D (5 bases). Looked up from germline, CDR1 is SNHLY and CDR2 is FYNNEI. The CDR3 is made up of 12 amino acids. V lost 5 bases to trimming and J lost 6 bases, with 8 bases between them. CDR3 protein: CASSQTANTIYF. CDR3 coding DNA: TGTGCCAGCAGTCAGACAGCAAACACCATATATTTT.

The chain combines TRBV2 with TRBJ2-1, with D maybe TRBD2 (6 bases). The germline CDR1 and CDR2 sequences are SNHLY and FYNNEI. This CDR3 region has 15 residues. V was cut by 3 bases and J by 7 bases, with 16 bases left in between. CDR3 residues: CASSDRDWSPNEQFF. The CDR3 DNA is TGTGCCAGCAGTGACCGGGACTGGAGTCCAAATGAGCAGTTCTTC.

The chain recombines TRBV4-2 with TRBJ2-2; TRBD2 matches 7 bases. CDR3 size: 14 residues. In germline, CDR1 is LGHNA, CDR2 YNFKEQ. The J segment lost 7 bases and the V segment lost 4 bases, leaving 6 bases of the junction unmatched. The CDR3 loop is CASSRDLADGELFF. The DNA of the CDR3 is TGTGCCAGCAGCCGAGACCTAGCGGACGGGGAGCTGTTTTTT.

This rearrangement joins TRBV19 to TRBJ2-3, with D unclear. V lost 5 bases to trimming and J lost 3 bases, with 15 bases between them. Germline loops: CDR1 LNHDA, CDR2 SQIVND (reference sequence). The CDR3 is 15 residues long. CDR3 nucleotides: TGTGCCAGTAGTGAGCGCAGGCGTGCGACAGATACGCAGTATTTT. Amino acid sequence: CASSERRRATDTQYF.

This clone has only a few counts. This chain uses TRBV6-5 with TRBJ2-3; 7 bases agree with TRBD1. Per germline, CDR1 MNHEY and CDR2 SVGAGI. The CDR3 spans 16 residues. Trimming took 4 bases from V and 6 from J; bases not matched to a gene: 13. CDR3 DNA: TGTGCCAGCAGTTCCCGGAAGGGGGCCAATAGGGATACGCAGTATTTT. Amino acid sequence: CASSSRKGANRDTQYF.

V gene TRBV3-1 (or the pseudogene TRBV3-2) combines with J gene TRBJ1-4; 8 nucleotides match TRBD1. V was pared by 1 base and J by 4 bases, with 5 bases of the junction left unmatched. CDR1 is LGHDT, CDR2 YNNKEL, per germline (reference sequence). This CDR3 has 16 amino acids. The CDR3 spells CASSQGRGRLNEKLFF. The CDR3 DNA reads as TGTGCCAGCAGCCAAGGCAGGGGGCGCCTTAATGAAAAACTGTTTTTT.

The rearrangement uses TRBV7-3 and TRBJ2-1; the match to TRBD2 covers 11 bases. Germline CDR1 SGHTA, CDR2 FQGTGA. The V gene end was trimmed by 5 bases and the J gene end by 7 bases; junction bases not matched to a gene: 10. CDR3 length: 16 residues. The CDR3 protein is CASSPTLAGGRNEQFF. CDR3 bases: TGTGCCAGCAGCCCTACCCTAGCGGGGGGTCGTAATGAGCAGTTCTTC.

The V and J genes are TRBV7-2 and TRBJ1-5, with 8 bases matching TRBD1. Germline V gene lookup returns CDR1 SGHTA and CDR2 FQGNSA. The trim removed 6 bases at V and 4 bases at J, leaving 11 bases unmatched. There are 16 residues in the CDR3. The CDR3 DNA reads as TGTGCCAGCAGAGTATCGGGGACAGGACTAAATCAGCCCCAGCATTTT. This translates into CASRVSGTGLNQPQHF. Looking up the rest from reference TRBV7-2 and TRBJ1-5 gives the full variable domain: GAGVSQSPSNKVTEKGKDVELRCDPISGHTALYWYRQSLGQGLEFLIYFQGNSAPDKSGLPSDRFSAERTGGSVSTLTIQRTQQEDSAVYLCASRVSGTGLNQPQHFGDGTRLSIL.

The chain joins TRBV19 to TRBJ1-1; 8 bases are a match to TRBD1. Germline CDR1 reads LNHDA; CDR2 reads SQIVND (reference sequence). V shed 6 bases and J 4 bases; nucleotides not matched to a gene: 10. CDR3 size: 15 residues. The CDR3 spells CASRPSQGAVTEAFF. DNA for the CDR3: TGTGCCAGTAGGCCTAGTCAGGGGGCGGTCACTGAAGCTTTCTTT.

This chain connects TRBV10-3 to TRBJ1-4, with D maybe TRBD1 (6 bases). This CDR3 has 17 residues. Trimming stripped 8 bases from V and 5 bases from J, with 24 bases between. Germline assignment: CDR1 ENHRY and CDR2 SYGVKD. The CDR3 is CAIGGGSTGSLNEKLFF. The CDR3, as DNA: TGTGCCATCGGCGGGGGCTCTACAGGGTCCTTGAATGAAAAACTGTTTTTT.

This clone has only one observation. This chain joins TRBV2 and TRBJ1-2, with TRBD1 as a possible D gene (6 bases). The CDR3 sequence is 13 residues long. V lost 6 bases to trimming and J lost 6 bases, with 14 bases between them. The germline gives CDR1 SNHLY, CDR2 FYNNEI. The CDR3: CASSPTDRDGYTF. Here the CDR3 DNA reads TGTGCCAGCAGCCCTACGGACAGAGATGGCTACACCTTC.

The chain has TRBV29-1 and TRBJ2-2; 7 bases agree with TRBD2. There are 16 residues in the CDR3. Germline CDR1 SQVTM, CDR2 ANQGSEA. With V trimmed by 0 bases and J by 3 bases, 7 bases remained unmatched. As DNA, the CDR3 is TGCAGCGTTGAAGATCCGGGCGGGGGATACACCGGGGAGCTGTTTTTT. Translation: CSVEDPGGGYTGELFF.

The chain is built from TRBV18 and TRBJ1-5; maybe TRBD1 (5 bases). In germline, CDR1 is KGHSH, CDR2 LQKENI. This CDR3 has 15 amino acids. V lost 3 bases, J lost 1 base, and 10 bases lay in between. Written as DNA, the CDR3 is TGTGCCAGCTCACCGGGGACCGGGAGCAATCAGCCCCAGCATTTT. It specifies CASSPGTGSNQPQHF.

The J gene is TRBJ2-7, the V gene TRBV5-1; 15 bases align to TRBD2. J gave up 6 bases and V 4 bases, and 5 bases lay outside the gene matches. The CDR3 length is 15 residues. Germline loops: CDR1 SGHRS, CDR2 YFSETQ. The chain's CDR3 is CASSSGTSGGIEQYF. The CDR3 region has the DNA TGCGCCAGCAGCAGCGGGACTAGCGGGGGGATCGAGCAGTACTTC.

The chain employs TRBV18 and TRBJ1-5; 8 bases align to TRBD1. V lost 6 bases and J lost 4; bases outside the gene matches: 8. This CDR3 has 15 amino acids. The germline V gene has CDR1 KGHSH and CDR2 LQKENI. Here the CDR3 reads CASSRQDRANQPQHF. For the CDR3, the DNA is TGTGCCAGCTCGCGTCAGGACAGGGCAAATCAGCCCCAGCATTTT.

This clone was observed a few times. This chain joins TRBV6-1 and TRBJ2-7; 9 nucleotides agree with TRBD1. The V and J ends lost 6 bases and 5 bases, in that order; junction bases with no gene match: 5. Germline loops: CDR1 MNHNS, CDR2 SASEGT. The CDR3 runs 13 residues. The CDR3 is CASRRDRDHEQYF. The CDR3 DNA follows: TGTGCCAGCAGAAGGGACAGGGACCACGAGCAGTACTTC.

The chain has TRBV7-9 and TRBJ2-2; no reliable D call. Trimming stripped 3 bases from V and 5 bases from J, with 19 bases between. From germline, CDR1 is SEHNR and CDR2 FQNEAQ (reference sequence). The CDR3 runs to 17 residues. The CDR3 nucleotides are TGTGCCAGCAGCTTTACGCCTACGGGTCGCGAGACCGGGGAGCTGTTTTTT. Protein: CASSFTPTGRETGELFF.

This rearrangement joins TRBV12-3 or TRBV12-4 to TRBJ2-7; D is unresolved. The CDR3 contains 12 residues. V lost 6 bases and J lost 4, with 10 bases in between. In DNA form, the CDR3 reads TGTGCCAGCAGCCCGGTGGTTTACGAGCAGTACTTC. Translation gives CASSPVVYEQYF.

The gene calls are TRBV6-6 and TRBJ1-1; D remains unclear. CDR1 is MNHNY and CDR2 is SVGAGI in the germline V gene (reference sequence). The CDR3 covers 11 residues. V was pared by 8 bases and J by 0 bases, with 4 bases between. The CDR3 spells CASALNTEAFF. CDR3 nucleotide sequence: TGTGCCAGCGCCCTGAACACTGAAGCTTTCTTT.